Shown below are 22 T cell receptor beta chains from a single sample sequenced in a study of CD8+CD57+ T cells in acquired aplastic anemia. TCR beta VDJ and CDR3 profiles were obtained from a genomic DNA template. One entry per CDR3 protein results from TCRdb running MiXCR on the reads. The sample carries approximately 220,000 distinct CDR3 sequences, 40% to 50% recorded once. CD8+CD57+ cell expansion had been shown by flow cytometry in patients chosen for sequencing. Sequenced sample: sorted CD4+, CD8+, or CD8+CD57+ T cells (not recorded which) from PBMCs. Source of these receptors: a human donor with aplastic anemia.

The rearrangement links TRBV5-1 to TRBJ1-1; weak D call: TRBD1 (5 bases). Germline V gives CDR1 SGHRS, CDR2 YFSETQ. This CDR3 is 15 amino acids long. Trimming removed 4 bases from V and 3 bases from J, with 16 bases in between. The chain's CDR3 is CASSESGLGDTEAFF. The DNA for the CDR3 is TGCGCCAGCAGCGAGTCAGGGCTAGGGGACACTGAAGCTTTCTTT.

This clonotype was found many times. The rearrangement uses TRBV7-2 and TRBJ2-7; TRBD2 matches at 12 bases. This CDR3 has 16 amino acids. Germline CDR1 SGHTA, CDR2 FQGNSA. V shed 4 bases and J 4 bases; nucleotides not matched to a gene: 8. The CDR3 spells CASSSRLAGESYEQYF. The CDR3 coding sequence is TGTGCCAGCAGCTCCCGACTAGCGGGGGAGTCATACGAGCAGTACTTC.

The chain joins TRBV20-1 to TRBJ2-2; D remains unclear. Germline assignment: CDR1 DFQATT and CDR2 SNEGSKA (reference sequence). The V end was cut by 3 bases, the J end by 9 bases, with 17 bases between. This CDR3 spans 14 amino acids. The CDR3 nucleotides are TGCAGTGCTAGGGTCTGGCTATCGAGCCGGGAGCTGTTTTTT. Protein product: CSARVWLSSRELFF.

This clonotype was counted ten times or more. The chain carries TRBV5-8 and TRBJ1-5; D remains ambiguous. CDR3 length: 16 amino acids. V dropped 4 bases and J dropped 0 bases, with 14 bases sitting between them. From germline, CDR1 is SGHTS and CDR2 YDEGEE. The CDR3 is CASSPGPHYSNQPQHF. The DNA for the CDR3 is TGTGCCAGCAGCCCCGGGCCTCATTATAGCAATCAGCCCCAGCATTTT.

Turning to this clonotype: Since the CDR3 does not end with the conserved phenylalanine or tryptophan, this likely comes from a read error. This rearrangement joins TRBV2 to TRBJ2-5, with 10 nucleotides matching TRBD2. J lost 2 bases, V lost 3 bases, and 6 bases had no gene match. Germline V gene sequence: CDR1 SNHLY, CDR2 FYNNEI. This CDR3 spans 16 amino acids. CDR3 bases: TGTGCCAGCAGTGACCCGCTAGCGGGAGTACAAGAGACCCAGTACCTC. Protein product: CASSDPLAGVQETQYL.

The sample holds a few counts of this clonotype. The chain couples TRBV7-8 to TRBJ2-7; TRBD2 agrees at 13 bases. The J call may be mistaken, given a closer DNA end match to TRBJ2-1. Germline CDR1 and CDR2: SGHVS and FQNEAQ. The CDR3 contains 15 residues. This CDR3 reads CASISGTSGVYEQFF. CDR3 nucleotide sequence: TGTGCCAGCATTTCCGGGACTAGCGGGGTCTATGAGCAGTTCTTC.

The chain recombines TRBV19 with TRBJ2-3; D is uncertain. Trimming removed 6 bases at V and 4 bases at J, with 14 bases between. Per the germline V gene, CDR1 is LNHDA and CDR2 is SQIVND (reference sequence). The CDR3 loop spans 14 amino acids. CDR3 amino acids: CASSLEGFADTQYF. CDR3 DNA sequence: TGTGCCAGTAGCCTCGAAGGGTTCGCAGATACGCAGTATTTT.

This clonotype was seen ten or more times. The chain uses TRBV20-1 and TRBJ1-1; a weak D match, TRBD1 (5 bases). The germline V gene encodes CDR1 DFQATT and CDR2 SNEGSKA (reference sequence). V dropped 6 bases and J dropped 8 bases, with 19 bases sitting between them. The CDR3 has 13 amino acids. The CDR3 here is CSASGTNHWEAFF. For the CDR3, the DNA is TGCAGTGCCTCCGGGACGAACCACTGGGAAGCTTTCTTT.

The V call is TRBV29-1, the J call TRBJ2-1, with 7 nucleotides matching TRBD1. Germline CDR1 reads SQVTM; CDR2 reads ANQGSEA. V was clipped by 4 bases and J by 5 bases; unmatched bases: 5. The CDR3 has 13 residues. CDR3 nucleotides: TGCAGCGTTGTTGGGGACAGACACAATGAGCAGTTCTTC. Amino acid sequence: CSVVGDRHNEQFF.

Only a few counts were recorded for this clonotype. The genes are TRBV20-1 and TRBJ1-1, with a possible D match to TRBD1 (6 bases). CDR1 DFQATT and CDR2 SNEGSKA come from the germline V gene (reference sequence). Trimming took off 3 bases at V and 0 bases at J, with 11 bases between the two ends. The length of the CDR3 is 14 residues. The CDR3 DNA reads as TGCAGTGCTAGCTTTGGACAGTTGAACACTGAAGCTTTCTTT. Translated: CSASFGQLNTEAFF.

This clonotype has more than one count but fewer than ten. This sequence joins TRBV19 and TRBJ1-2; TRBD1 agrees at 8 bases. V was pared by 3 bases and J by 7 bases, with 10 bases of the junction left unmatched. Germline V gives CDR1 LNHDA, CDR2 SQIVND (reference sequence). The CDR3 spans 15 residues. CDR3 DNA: TGTGCCAGTAGTATTTCCGACAGGGGATTTGCTGGCTACACCTTC. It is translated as CASSISDRGFAGYTF.

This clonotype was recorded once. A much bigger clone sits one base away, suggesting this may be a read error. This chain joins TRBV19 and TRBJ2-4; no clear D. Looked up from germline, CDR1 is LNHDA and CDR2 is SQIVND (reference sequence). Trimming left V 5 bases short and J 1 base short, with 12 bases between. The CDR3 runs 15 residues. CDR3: CASSPLRLAKNIQYF. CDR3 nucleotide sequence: TGTGCCAGTAGTCCTTTGCGCCTGGCCAAAAACATTCAGTACTTC.

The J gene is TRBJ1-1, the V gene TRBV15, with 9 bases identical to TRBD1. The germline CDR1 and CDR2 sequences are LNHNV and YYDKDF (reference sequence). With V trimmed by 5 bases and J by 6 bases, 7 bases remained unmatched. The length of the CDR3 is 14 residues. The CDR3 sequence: CATSLRTGEAEAFF. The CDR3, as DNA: TGTGCCACCAGCCTTAGGACAGGGGAGGCTGAAGCTTTCTTT.

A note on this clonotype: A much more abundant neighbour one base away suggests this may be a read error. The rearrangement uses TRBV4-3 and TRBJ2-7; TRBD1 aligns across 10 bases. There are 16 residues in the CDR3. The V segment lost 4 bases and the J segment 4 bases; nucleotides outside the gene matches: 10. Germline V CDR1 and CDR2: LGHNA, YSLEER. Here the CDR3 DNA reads TGCGCCAGCAGCCGAGATCAGACAGGGGGCGGATACGAGCAGTACTTC. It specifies CASSRDQTGGGYEQYF.

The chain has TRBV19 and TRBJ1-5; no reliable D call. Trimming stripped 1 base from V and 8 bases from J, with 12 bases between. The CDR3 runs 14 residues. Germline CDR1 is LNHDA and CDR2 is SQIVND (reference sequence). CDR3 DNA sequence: TGTGCCAGTAGTATAGGCGGACCAGTGGAGCCCCAGCATTTT. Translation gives CASSIGGPVEPQHF.

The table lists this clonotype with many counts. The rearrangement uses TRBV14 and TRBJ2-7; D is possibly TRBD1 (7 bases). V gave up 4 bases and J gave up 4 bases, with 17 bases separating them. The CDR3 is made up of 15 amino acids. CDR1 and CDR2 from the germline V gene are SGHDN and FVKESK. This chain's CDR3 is CASSPTRDSGYEQYF. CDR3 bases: TGTGCCAGCAGCCCCACCCGGGACAGCGGGTACGAGCAGTACTTC.

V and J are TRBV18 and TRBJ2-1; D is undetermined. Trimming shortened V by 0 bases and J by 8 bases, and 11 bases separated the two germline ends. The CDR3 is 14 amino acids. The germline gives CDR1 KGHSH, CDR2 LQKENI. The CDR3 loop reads CASSPPISDDEQFF. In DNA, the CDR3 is TGTGCCAGCTCACCACCCATTTCTGATGATGAGCAGTTCTTC.

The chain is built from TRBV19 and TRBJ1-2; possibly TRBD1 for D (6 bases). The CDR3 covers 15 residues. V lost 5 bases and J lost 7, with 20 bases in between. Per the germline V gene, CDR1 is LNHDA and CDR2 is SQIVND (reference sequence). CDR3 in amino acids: CASSWGQIASSGYTF. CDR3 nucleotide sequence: TGTGCCAGTAGTTGGGGGCAGATAGCATCCTCTGGCTACACCTTC.

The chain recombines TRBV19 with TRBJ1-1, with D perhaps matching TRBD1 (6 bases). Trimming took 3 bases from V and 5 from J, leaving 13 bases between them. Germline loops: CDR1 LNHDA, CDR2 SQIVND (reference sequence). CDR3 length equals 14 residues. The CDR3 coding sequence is TGTGCCAGTAGTATCACAGGGAGGGGTACTGAAGCTTTCTTT. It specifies CASSITGRGTEAFF. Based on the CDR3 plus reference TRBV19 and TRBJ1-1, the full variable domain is DGGITQSPKYLFRKEGQNVTLSCEQNLNHDAMYWYRQDPGQGLRLIYYSQIVNDFQKGDIAEGYSVSREKKESFPLTVTSAQKNPTAFYLCASSITGRGTEAFFGQGTRLTVV.

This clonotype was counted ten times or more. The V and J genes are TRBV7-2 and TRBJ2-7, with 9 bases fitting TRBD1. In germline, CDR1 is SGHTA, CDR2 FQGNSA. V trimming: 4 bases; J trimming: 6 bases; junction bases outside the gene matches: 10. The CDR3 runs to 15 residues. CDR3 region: CASSSLGTGRGEQYF. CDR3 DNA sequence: TGTGCCAGCAGCTCCCTCGGGACAGGGCGAGGCGAGCAGTACTTC.

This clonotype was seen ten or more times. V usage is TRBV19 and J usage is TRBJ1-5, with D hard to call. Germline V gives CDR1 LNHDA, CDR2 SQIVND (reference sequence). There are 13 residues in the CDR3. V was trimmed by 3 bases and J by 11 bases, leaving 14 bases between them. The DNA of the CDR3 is TGTGCCAGTAGTATCGGCGGACCTGTGACCCAGCATTTT. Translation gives CASSIGGPVTQHF.

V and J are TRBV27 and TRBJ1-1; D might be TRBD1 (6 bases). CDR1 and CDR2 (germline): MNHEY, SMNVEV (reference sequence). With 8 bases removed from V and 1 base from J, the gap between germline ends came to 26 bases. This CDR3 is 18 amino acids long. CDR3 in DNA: TGTGCCAGCCATCCTTGGGGATGGGGGCAGAGAGAGAACACTGAAGCTTTCTTT. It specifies CASHPWGWGQRENTEAFF.